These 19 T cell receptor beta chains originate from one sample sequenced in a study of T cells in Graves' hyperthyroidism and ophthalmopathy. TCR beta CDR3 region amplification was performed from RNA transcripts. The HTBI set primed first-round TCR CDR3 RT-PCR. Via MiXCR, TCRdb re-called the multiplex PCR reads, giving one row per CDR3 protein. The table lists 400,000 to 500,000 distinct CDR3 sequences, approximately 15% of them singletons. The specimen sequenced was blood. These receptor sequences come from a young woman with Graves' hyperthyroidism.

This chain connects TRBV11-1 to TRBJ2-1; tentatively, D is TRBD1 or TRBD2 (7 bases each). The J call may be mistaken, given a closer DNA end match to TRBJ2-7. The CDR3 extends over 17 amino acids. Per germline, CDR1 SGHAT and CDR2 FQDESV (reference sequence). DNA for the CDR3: TGTGCCAGCAGCCCCGGAGGGGGAGGGGGCTCCTACAATGAGCAGTACGTC. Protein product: CASSPGGGGGSYNEQYV.

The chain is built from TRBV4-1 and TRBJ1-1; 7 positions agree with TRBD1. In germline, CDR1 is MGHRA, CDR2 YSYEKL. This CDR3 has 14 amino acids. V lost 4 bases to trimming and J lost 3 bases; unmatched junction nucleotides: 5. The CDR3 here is CASSRGQGDTEAFF. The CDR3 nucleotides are TGCGCCAGCAGCCGGGGCCAGGGGGACACTGAAGCTTTCTTT.

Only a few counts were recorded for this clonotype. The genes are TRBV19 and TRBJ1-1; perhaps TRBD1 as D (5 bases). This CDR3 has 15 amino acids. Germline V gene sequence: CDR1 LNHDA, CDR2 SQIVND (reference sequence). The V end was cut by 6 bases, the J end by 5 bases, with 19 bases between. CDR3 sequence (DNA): TGTGCCAGTAGACCCAATGGGAATGGGGGGACTGAAGCTTTCTTT. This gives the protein CASRPNGNGGTEAFF.

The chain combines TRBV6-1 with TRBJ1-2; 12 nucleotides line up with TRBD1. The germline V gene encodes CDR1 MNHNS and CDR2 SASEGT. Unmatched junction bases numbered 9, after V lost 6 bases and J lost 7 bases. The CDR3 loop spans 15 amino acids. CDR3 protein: CASSRDRGRISGYTF. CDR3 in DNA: TGTGCCAGCAGCCGGGACAGGGGGCGAATTAGTGGCTACACCTTC.

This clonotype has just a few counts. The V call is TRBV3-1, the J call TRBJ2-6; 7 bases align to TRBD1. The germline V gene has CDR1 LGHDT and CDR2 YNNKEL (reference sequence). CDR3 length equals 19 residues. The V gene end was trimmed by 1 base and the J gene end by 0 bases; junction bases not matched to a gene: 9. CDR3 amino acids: CASSQGRQGVGSGANVLTF. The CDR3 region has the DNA TGTGCCAGCAGCCAAGGGCGCCAGGGGGTAGGCTCTGGGGCCAACGTCCTGACTTTC. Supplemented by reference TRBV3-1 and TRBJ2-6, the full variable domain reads DTAVSQTPKYLVTQMGNDKSIKCEQNLGHDTMYWYKQDSKKFLKIMFSYNNKELIINETVPNRFSPKSPDKAHLNLHINSLELGDSAVYFCASSQGRQGVGSGANVLTFGAGSRLTVL.

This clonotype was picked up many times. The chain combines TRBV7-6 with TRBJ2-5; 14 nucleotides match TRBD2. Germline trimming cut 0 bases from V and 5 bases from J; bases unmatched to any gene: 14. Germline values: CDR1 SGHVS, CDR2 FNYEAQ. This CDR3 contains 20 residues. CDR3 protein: CASSLAPAGTSGSLHETQYF. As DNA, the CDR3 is TGTGCCAGCAGCTTAGCACCCGCCGGGACTAGCGGGAGTTTGCACGAGACCCAGTACTTC.

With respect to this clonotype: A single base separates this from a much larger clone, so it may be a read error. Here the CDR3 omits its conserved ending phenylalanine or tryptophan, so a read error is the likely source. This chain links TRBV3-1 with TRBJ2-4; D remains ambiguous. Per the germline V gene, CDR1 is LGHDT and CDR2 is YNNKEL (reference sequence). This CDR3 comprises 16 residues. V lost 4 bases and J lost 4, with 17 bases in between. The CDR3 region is CASSPTVSSAKNIQYL. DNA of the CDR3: TGTGCCAGCAGCCCGACTGTTAGCAGCGCGAAAAACATTCAGTACCTC.

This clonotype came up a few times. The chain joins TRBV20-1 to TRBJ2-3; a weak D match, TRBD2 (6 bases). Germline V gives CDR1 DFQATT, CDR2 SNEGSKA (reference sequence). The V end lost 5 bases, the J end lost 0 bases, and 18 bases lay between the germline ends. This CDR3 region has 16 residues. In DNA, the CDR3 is TGCAGTGCTCCCAGGAACTGGGGGACTAGCACAGATACGCAGTATTTT. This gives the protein CSAPRNWGTSTDTQYF.

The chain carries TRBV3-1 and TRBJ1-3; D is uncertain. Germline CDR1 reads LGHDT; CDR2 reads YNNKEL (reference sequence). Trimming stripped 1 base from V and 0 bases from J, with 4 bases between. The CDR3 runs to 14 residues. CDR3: CASSQASSGNTIYF. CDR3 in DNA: TGTGCCAGCAGCCAAGCAAGCTCTGGAAACACCATATATTTT.

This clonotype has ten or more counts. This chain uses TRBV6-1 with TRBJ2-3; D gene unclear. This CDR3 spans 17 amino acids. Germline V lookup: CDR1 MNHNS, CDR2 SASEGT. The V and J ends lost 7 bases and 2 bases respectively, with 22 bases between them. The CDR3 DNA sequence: TGTGCCAGCACCAAAAACCATCTACTGCCGGCCACAGATACGCAGTATTTT. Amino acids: CASTKNHLLPATDTQYF.

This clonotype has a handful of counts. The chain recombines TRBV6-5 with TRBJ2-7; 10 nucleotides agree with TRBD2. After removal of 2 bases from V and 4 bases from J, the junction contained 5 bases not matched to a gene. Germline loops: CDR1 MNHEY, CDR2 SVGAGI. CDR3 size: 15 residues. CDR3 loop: CASSYGLADSYEQYF. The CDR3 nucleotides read TGTGCCAGCAGTTACGGACTAGCGGATAGTTACGAGCAGTACTTC.

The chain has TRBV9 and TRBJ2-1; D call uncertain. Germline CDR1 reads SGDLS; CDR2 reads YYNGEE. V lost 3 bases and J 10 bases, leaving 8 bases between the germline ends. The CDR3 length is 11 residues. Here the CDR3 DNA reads TGTGCCAGCAGCGAGGGATGGGAGCAGTTCTTC. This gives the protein CASSEGWEQFF.

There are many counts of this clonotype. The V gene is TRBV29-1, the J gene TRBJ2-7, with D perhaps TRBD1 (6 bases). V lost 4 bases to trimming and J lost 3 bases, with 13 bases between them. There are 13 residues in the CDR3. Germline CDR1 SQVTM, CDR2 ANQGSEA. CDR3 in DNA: TGCAGCGTTGTATTCGGGACAAGCTACGAGCAGTACTTC. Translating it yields CSVVFGTSYEQYF.

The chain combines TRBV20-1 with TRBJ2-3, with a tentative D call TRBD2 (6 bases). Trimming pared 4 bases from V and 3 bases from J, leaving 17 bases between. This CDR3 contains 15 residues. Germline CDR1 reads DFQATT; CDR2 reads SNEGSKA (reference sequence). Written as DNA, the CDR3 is TGCAGTGCTACGGATAGGAGGGGCTGGACAGATACGCAGTATTTT. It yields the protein CSATDRRGWTDTQYF.

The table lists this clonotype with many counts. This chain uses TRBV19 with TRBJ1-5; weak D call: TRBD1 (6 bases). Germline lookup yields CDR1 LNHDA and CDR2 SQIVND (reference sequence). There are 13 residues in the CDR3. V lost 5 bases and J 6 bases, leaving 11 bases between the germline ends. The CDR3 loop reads CASSAQGSQPQHF. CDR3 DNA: TGTGCCAGTAGTGCACAGGGCAGTCAGCCCCAGCATTTT.

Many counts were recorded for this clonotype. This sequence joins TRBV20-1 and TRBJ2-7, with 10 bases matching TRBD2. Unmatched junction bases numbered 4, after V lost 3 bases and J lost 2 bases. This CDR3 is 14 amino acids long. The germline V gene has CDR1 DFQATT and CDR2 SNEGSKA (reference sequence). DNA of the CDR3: TGCAGTGCTAGGATAGCGGGAGGCCCCTACGAGCAGTACTTC. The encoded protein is CSARIAGGPYEQYF.

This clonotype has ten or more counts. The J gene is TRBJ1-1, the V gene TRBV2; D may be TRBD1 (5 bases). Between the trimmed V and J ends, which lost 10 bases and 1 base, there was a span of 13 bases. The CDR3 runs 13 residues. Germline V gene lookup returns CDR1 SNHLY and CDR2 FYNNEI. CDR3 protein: CATAETGNTEAFF. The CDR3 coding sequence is TGTGCCACCGCGGAAACAGGGAACACTGAAGCTTTCTTT.

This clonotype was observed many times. The CDR3 loop is CSAGQGADTEAFF. CDR3 DNA: TGCAGTGCGGGACAGGGGGCCGACACTGAAGCTTTCTTT. V and J are TRBV20-1 and TRBJ1-1, with TRBD1 identical over 12 bases. The CDR3 extends over 13 amino acids. Germline CDR1 DFQATT, CDR2 SNEGSKA (reference sequence). J gave up 3 bases and V 6 bases, and 2 bases lay outside the gene matches.

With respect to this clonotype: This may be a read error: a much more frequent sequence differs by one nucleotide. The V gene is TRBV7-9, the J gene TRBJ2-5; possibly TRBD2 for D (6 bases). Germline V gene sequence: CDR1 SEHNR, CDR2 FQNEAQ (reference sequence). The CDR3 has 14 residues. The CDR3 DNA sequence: TGTGCCAGCAGCCCGCCGGGAGTCCAAGGGACCCAGTACTTC. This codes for CASSPPGVQGTQYF. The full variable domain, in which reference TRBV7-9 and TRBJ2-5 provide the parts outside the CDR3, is DTGVSQNPRHKITKRGQNVTFRCDPISEHNRLYWYRQTLGQGPEFLTYFQNEAQLEKSRLLSDRFSAERPKGSFSTLEIQRTEQGDSAMYLCASSPPGVQGTQYFGPGTRLLVL.